This TCR beta chain was observed in a study of blood T cell repertoires in COVID-19 (dated by TCRdb to about 2020). With regard to the full study: Collaborator samples came from the United States, Italy and Spain and covered acute and convalescent phases of COVID-19. The prospective study material was composed of cDNA or gDNA derived from T cells, B-cell-depleted T cells, or PBMCs. The dataset comprised deeply sampled blood TCRbeta repertoires from subjects exposed to, actively infected with, or recovered from COVID-19. The repertoires were released in a freely available public database intended as a resource for research on the immune response to SARS-CoV-2. The samples were drawn from the first 160 participants of the ongoing ImmuneRACE study and from some 1,300 subjects provided by 6 global collaborators. Sample metadata almost always included a de-identified subject ID, COVID-19 status, age in years and sex. Where available, HLA class I and class II types were obtained from metadata supplied by the sample provider rather than from assay-based typing.

The immunoSEQ Assay, a bias-controlled multiplex PCR, was used to amplify TCRbeta CDR3 regions from genomic DNA. The study's own analysis went as follows. The number of nucleated cells in each sample was estimated by amplification of reference gene primers within the assay. To quantify the absolute abundance of each unique TCRbeta CDR3 rearrangement, sequence reads were collapsed and filtered. For each sample, productive Simpson clonality was calculated as the square root of Simpson's diversity index over productive rearrangements. TCRdb stores this immuneACCESS table with in-frame sequences only. Part of the clones is absent; in the studies checked, under half of the shortfall reflects unresolved V genes, and no reason is known for the rest. The V and J calls and clone size were taken over from that table, and D and trimming were inferred from the DNA. This sample holds 170,000 or so clones; roughly 84% were observed only once. The ten largest make up around 6.3% of the sample.

One collaborating source in Seattle enrolled patients during active infection and followed them longitudinally through the course of disease. The collaborating institutions used their own protocols to collect whole blood in K2EDTA tubes. For TCRbeta analysis, collaborators shipped samples in one of three forms: frozen whole blood, isolated PBMCs, or DNA extracted from either of those sample types. Findings and caveats that apply to the study as a whole: Clinical and demographic metadata were provided uncurated, with the amount varying by source and participant.

From the germline V gene, CDR1 is SNHLY and CDR2 is FYNNEI. Trimming costs V 7 bases and J 7 bases, and their ends lie 5 bases apart. The CDR3 goes from the cysteine to the phenylalanine over 10 residues. The sequence is cut down to CDR3 DNA, 30 bases in frame from base 1. A word on this clone: The specificity of this receptor is unknown. The sample holds no much larger clone one base away, and base qualities are not on file. Other DNA sequences within the sample encode an identical CDR3.

Sequenced material: peripheral blood. The source of this sequence is a woman aged 40 to 49 with COVID-19, enrolled during active disease. The rearranged segments are TRBV2 and TRBJ2-1, with the D segment identity uncertain. The DNA sequence is as follows: TGTGCCAGCACCGGGAATGAGCAGTTCTTC. The encoded protein is CASTGNEQFF.